A single T cell receptor (beta chain) is shown here with its context. Its specificity is unknown. Histologic diagnosis was independently verified by two lung pathologists. Germline V gives CDR1 GTSNPN, CDR2 SVGIG (reference sequence). V lost 2 bases and J 3 bases, leaving 8 bases between the germline ends. CDR3 size: 12 residues. Some clones are missing from TCRdb's copy, which holds only in-frame ones; the method was immunoSEQ multiplex PCR. This sample yields about 7,800 clones, of which over 60% are seen a single time; less than 14% belongs to the top ten. These data are taken from a study of immune evolution from preneoplasia to lung adenocarcinoma. Whole-study results and caveats: Normal lung had the highest top T cell clone frequencies. Normal lung had highest clonality; later lesions appeared denser, more diverse. Highest clonality occurred in KRAS-mutant, not EGFR-mutant or double wild-type, nodules.

The sequence was collected from a donor of 70 years or more with lung adenocarcinoma. Some clones in this sample may be carry-over from other donors' samples. Source material: FFPE lung adenocarcinoma in situ tissue. The chain links TRBV30 to TRBJ2-7; D perhaps matches TRBD1 (5 bases). In DNA, the CDR3 is TGTGCCTGGAGTTTACAGGACTACGAGCAGTACTTC. This gives the protein CAWSLQDYEQYF.